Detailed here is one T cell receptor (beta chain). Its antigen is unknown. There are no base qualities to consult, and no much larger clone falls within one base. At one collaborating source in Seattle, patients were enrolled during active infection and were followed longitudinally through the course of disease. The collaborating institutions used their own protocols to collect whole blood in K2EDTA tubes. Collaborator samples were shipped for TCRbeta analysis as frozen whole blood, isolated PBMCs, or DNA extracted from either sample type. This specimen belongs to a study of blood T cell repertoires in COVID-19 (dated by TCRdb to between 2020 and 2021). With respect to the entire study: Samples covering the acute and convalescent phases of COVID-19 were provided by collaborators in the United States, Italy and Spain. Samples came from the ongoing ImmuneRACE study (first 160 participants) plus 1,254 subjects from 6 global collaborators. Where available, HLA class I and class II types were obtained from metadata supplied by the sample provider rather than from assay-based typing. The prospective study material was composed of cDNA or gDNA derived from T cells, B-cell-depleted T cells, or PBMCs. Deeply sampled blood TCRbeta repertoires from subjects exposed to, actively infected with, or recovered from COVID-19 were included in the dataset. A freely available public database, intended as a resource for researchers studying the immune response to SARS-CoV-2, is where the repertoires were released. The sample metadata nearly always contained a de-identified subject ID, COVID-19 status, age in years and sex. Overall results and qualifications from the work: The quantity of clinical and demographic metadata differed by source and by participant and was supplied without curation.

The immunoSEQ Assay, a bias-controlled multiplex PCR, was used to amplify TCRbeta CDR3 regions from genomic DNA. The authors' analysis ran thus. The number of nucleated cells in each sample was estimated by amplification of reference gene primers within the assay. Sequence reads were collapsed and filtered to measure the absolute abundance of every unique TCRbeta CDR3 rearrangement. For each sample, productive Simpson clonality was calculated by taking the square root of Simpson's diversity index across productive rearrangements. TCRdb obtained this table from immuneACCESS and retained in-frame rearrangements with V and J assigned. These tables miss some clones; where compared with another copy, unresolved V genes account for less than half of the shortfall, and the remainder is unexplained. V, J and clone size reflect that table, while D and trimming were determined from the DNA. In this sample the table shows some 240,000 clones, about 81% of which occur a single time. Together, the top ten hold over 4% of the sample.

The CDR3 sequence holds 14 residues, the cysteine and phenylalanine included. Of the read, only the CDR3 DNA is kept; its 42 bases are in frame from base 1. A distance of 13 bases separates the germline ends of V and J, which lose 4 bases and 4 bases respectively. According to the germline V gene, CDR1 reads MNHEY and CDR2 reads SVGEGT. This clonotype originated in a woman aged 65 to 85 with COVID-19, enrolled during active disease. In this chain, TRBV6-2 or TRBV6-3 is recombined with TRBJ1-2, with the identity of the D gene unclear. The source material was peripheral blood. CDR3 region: CASSSASGAYGYTF. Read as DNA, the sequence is TGTGCCAGCAGTTCCGCGTCGGGTGCCTATGGCTACACCTTC.